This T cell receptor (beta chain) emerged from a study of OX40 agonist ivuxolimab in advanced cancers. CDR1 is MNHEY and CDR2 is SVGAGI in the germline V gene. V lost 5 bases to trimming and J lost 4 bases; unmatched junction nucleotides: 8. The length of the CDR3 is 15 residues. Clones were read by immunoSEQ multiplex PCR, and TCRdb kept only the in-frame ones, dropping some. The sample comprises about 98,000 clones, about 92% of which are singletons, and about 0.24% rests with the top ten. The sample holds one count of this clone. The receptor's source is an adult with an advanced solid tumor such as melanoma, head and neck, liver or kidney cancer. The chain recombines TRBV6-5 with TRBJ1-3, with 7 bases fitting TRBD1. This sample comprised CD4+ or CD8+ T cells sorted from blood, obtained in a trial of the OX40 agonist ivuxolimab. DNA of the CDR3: TGTGCCAGCAGTCCTAGGACAGGCCGGGGAAACACCATATATTTT. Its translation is CASSPRTGRGNTIYF.